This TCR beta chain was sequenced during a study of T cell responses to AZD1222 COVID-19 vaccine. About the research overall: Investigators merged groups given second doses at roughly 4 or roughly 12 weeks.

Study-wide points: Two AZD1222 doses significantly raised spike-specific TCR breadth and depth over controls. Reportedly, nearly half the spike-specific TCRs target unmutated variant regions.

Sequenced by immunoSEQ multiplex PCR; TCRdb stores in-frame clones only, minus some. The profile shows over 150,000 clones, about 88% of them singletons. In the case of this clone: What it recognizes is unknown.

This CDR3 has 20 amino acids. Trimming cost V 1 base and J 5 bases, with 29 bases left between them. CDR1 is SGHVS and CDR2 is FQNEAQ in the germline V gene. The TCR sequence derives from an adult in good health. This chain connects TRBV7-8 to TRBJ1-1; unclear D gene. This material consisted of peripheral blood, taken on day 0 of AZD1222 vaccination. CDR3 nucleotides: TGTGCCAGCAGCTTAGTGAGTATGCAGTCCCGTACTGGGAGGCGTACTGAAGCTTTCTTT. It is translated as CASSLVSMQSRTGRRTEAFF.